This TCR beta chain was found in a study of shared T cell receptors in the human thymus. V shed 7 bases, J shed 1 base, and the junction held 13 bases outside the gene matches. CDR1 is SNHLY and CDR2 is FYNNEI in the germline V gene. This CDR3 spans 17 amino acids. The method was immunoSEQ multiplex PCR; TCRdb's version includes in-frame clones alone and lacks a portion of them. The sample records about 610,000 clones, 85% to 90% being singletons. The same data also contributed to another study, on human thymus T cells. From that study: Usage of V and J genes appeared biased in thymic and blood repertoires. Highly overlapping thymic repertoires in unrelated individuals were reported by related research.

This rearrangement joins TRBV2 to TRBJ2-3, with TRBD1 matching 8 bases. The sample consisted of thymocytes. This sequence was found in a boy in the first two years of life with a congenital heart defect. The CDR3: CASTELPETGGTDTQYF. DNA for the CDR3: TGTGCCAGCACCGAGCTCCCCGAGACAGGGGGCACAGATACGCAGTATTTT.